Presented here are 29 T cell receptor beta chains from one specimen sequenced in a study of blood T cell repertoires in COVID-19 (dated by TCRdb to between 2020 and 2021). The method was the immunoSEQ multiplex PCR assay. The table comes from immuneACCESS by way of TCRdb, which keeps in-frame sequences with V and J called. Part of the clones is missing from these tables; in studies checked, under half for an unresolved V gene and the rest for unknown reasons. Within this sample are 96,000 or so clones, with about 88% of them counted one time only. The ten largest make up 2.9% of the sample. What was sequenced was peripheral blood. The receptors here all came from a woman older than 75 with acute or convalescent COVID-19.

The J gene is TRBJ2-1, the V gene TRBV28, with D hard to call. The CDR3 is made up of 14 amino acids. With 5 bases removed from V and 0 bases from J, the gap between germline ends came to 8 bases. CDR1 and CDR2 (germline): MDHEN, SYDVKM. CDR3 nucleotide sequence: TGTGCCAGCAGTCCCCGGAGCTCCTACAATGAGCAGTTCTTC. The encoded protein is CASSPRSSYNEQFF.

The CDR3 sequence: CASSSGLASNEQFF. The CDR3 DNA follows: TGTGCCAGCAGCTCCGGACTAGCTTCAAATGAGCAGTTCTTC. V and J are TRBV7-2 and TRBJ2-1; 8 bases are shared with TRBD2. Germline CDR1 reads SGHTA; CDR2 reads FQGNSA. The CDR3 sequence is 14 residues long. V lost 4 bases to trimming and J lost 7 bases; unmatched junction nucleotides: 6.

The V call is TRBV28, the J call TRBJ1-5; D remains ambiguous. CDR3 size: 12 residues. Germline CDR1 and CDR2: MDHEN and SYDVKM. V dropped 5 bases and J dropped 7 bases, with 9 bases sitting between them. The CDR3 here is CASSHTRQPQHF. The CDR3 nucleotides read TGTGCCAGCAGTCATACTCGCCAGCCCCAGCATTTT.

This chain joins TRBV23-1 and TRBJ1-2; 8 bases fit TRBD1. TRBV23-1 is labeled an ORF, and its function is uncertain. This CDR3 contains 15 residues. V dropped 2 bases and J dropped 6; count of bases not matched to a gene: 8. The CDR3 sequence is CASSQADRDLDGYTF. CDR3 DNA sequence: TGCGCCAGCAGTCAAGCGGACAGGGATCTTGATGGCTACACCTTC.

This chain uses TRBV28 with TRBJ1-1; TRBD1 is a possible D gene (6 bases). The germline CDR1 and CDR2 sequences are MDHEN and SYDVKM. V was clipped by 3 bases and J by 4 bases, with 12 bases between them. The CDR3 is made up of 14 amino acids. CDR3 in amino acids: CASSFDEGGTEAFF. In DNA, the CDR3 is TGTGCCAGCAGTTTCGATGAAGGGGGCACTGAAGCTTTCTTT.

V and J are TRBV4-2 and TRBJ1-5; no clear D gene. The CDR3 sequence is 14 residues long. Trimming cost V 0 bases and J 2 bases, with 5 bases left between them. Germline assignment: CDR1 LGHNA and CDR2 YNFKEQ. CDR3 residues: CASSQDFGNQPQHF. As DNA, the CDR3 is TGTGCCAGCAGCCAAGATTTCGGCAATCAGCCCCAGCATTTT.

The CDR3 region is CASSLYQGHTEAFF. CDR3 in DNA: TGTGCCAGCAGTTTATACCAGGGGCACACTGAAGCTTTCTTT. This chain links TRBV28 with TRBJ1-1; the D gene is possibly TRBD1 (6 bases). Deletions cut 1 base from V and 3 bases from J, with 9 bases between. Germline V gene lookup returns CDR1 MDHEN and CDR2 SYDVKM. CDR3 length: 14 amino acids.

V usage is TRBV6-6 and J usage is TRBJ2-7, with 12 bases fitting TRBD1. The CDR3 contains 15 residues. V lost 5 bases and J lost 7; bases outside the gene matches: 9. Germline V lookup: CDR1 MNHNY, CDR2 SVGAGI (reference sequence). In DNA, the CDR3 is TGTGCCAGCAGTACTAGGGGACAGGGGGCGGGGGAGCAGTACTTC. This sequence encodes CASSTRGQGAGEQYF.

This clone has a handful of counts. CDR3 sequence: CATSRDQGGSYGYTF. The CDR3 region has the DNA TGTGCCACCAGCAGAGACCAGGGCGGGAGCTATGGCTACACCTTC. This sequence joins TRBV15 and TRBJ1-2; perhaps TRBD1 as D (5 bases). The CDR3 has 15 residues. V lost 0 bases and J 4 bases, leaving 12 bases between the germline ends. Germline V gene sequence: CDR1 LNHNV, CDR2 YYDKDF (reference sequence).

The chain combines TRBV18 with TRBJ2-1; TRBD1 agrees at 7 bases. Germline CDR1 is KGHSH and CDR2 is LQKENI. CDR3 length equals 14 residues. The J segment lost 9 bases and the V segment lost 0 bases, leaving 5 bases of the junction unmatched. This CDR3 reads CASSPPRPGGEQFF. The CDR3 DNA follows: TGTGCCAGCTCACCACCGCGTCCAGGGGGTGAGCAGTTCTTC.

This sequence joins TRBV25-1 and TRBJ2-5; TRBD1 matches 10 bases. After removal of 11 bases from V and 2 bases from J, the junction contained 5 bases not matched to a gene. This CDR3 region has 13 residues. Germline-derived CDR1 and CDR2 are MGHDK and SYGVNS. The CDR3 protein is CAGRTGGQETQYF. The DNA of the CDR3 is TGTGCCGGGAGGACAGGGGGGCAAGAGACCCAGTACTTC. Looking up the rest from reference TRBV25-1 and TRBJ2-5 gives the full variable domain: EADIYQTPRYLVIGTGKKITLECSQTMGHDKMYWYQQDPGMELHLIHYSYGVNSTEKGDLSSESTVSRIRTEHFPLTLESARPSHTSQYLCAGRTGGQETQYFGPGTRLLVL.

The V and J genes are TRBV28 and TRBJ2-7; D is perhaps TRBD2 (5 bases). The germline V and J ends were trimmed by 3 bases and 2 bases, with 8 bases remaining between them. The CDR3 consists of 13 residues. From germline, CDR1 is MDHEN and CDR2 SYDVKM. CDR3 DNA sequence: TGTGCCAGCAGTTTGAGGGTAACCTACGAGCAGTACTTC. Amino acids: CASSLRVTYEQYF.

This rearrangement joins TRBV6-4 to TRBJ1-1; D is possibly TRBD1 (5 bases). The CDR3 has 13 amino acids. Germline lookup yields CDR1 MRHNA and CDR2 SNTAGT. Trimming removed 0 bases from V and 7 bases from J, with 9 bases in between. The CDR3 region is CASSDSPRVEAFF. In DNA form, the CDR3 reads TGTGCCAGCAGTGACTCACCCAGGGTTGAAGCTTTCTTT.

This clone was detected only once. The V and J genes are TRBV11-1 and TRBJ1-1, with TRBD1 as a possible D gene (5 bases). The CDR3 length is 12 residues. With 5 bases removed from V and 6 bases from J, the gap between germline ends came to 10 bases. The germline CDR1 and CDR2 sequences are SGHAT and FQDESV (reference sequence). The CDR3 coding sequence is TGTGCCAGCAGCCCAACAGGCGCTGAAGCTTTCTTT. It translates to CASSPTGAEAFF. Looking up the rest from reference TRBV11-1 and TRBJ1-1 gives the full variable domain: EAEVAQSPRYKITEKSQAVAFWCDPISGHATLYWYRQILGQGPELLVQFQDESVVDDSQLPKDRFSAERLKGVDSTLKIQPAELGDSAMYLCASSPTGAEAFFGQGTRLTVV.

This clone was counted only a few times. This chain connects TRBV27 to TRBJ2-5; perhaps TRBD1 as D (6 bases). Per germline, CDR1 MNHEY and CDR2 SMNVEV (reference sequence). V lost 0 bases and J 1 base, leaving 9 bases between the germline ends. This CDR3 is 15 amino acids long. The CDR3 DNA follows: TGTGCCAGCAGTTTATCTTACAGGGCCCAAGAGACCCAGTACTTC. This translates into CASSLSYRAQETQYF.

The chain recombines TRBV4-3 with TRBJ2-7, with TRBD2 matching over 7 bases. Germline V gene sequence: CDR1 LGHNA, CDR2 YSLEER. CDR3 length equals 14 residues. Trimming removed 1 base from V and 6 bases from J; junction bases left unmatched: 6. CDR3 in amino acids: CASSQVGLAGEQYF. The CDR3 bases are TGCGCCAGCAGCCAAGTAGGTTTAGCGGGCGAGCAGTACTTC.

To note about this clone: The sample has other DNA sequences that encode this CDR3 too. CDR3 residues: CASSLGGAPNEKLFF. The CDR3 region has the DNA TGTGCCAGCAGTTTAGGGGGGGCCCCGAATGAAAAACTGTTTTTT. The chain has TRBV28 and TRBJ1-4; a possible D gene is TRBD1 (6 bases). CDR1 and CDR2 from the germline V gene are MDHEN and SYDVKM. The CDR3 covers 15 residues. V lost 2 bases, J lost 5 bases, and 12 bases lay in between.

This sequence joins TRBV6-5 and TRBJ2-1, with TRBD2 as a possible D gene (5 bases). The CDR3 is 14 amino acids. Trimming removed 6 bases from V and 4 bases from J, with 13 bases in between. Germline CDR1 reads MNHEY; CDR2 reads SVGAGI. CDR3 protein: CASSQTTGYNEQFF. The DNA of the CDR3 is TGTGCCAGCAGCCAAACAACGGGGTACAATGAGCAGTTCTTC.

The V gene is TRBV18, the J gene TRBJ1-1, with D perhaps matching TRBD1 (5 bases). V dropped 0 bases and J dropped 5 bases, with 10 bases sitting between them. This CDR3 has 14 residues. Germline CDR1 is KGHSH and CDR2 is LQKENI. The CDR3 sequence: CASSPPGEGTEAFF. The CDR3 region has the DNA TGTGCCAGCTCACCACCGGGGGAGGGGACTGAAGCTTTCTTT.

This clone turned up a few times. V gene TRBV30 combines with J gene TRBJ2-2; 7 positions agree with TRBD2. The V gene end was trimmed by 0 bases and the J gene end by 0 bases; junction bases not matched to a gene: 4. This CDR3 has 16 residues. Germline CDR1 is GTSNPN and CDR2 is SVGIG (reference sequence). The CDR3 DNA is TGTGCCTGGAGTGTACTAGCGCTTGCGAACACCGGGGAGCTGTTTTTT. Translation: CAWSVLALANTGELFF.

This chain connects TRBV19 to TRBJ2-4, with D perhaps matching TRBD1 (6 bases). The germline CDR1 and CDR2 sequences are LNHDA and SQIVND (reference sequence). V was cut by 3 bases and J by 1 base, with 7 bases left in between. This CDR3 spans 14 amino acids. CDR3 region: CASSMRGAKNIQYF. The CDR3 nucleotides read TGTGCCAGTAGTATGAGGGGGGCCAAAAACATTCAGTACTTC.

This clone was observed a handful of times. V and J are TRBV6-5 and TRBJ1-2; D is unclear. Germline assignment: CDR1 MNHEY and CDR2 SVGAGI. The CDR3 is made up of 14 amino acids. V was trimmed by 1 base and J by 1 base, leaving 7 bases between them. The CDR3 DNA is TGTGCCAGCAGTTACTACGGGGATAACTATGGCTACACCTTC. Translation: CASSYYGDNYGYTF.

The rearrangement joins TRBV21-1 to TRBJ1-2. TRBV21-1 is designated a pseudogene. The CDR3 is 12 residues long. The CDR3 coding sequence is TGTGCCAGCAGCAAAGCCGGTTATGGCTACACCTTC. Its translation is CASSKAGYGYTF.

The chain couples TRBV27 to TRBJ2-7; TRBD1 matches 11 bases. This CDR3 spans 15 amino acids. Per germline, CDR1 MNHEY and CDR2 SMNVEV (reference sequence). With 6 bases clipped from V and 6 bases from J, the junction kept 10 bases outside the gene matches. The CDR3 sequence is CASSLLRGQGAEQYF. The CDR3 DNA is TGTGCCAGCAGCCTACTTAGAGGACAGGGGGCCGAGCAGTACTTC.

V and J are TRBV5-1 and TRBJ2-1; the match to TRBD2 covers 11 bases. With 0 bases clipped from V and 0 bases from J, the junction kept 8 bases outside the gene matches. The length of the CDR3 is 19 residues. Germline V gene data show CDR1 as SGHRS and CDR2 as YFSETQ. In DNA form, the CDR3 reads TGCGCCAGCAGCTTGGATGGTAGCGGGAGGGCCGACTCCTACAATGAGCAGTTCTTC. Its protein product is CASSLDGSGRADSYNEQFF.

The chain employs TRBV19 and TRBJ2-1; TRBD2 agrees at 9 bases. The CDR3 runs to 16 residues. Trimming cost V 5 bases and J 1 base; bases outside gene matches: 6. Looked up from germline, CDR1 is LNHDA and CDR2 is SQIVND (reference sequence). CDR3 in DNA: TGTGCCAGTAGTTCTCCTAGCGGGATTTCCTACAATGAGCAGTTCTTC. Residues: CASSSPSGISYNEQFF.

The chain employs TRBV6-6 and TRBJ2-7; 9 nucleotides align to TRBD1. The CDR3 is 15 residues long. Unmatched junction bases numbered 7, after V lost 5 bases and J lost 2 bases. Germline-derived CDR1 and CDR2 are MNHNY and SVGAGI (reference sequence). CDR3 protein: CASSPPGTGTYEQYF. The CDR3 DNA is TGTGCCAGCAGTCCCCCCGGGACAGGGACCTACGAGCAGTACTTC.

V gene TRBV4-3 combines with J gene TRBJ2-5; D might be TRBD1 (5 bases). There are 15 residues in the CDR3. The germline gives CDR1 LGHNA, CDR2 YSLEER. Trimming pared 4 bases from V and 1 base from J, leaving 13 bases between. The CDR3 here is CASSLMGGAQETQYF. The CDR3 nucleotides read TGCGCCAGCAGCCTGATGGGTGGGGCCCAAGAGACCCAGTACTTC.

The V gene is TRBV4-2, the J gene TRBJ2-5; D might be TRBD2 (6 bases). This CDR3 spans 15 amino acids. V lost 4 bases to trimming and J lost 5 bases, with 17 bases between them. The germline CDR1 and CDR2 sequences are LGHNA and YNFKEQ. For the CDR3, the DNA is TGTGCCAGCAGCCGACGGAGTAGCGGCGGGGAGACCCAGTACTTC. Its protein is CASSRRSSGGETQYF.